The 20 T cell receptor beta chains in this list originate from one sample, sequenced in a study of early T cells in non-severe SARS-CoV-2 infection. TCRdb ran MiXCR on the 5' RACE reads and lists one entry per CDR3 protein. The sample holds under 35,000 distinct CDR3 sequences; about 7% are singletons and the top ten take approximately 4.1%. Sequenced: whole blood. The origin of the receptors is an adult who was a healthcare worker with PCR-confirmed SARS-CoV-2 infection or an uninfected control (not recorded which).

This clonotype was seen a handful of times. The V gene is TRBV9, the J gene TRBJ2-1, with 7 positions matching TRBD2. The germline V gene has CDR1 SGDLS and CDR2 YYNGEE. Losses at the gene ends were 0 bases for V and 5 bases for J; bases not matched to a gene: 2. CDR3 length: 14 amino acids. As DNA, the CDR3 is TGTGCCAGCAGCGTAGCAGCGGGACACAATGAGCAGTTCTTC. It yields the protein CASSVAAGHNEQFF.

This clonotype was counted only a few times. V is TRBV20-1 and J is TRBJ1-3; D not resolved. This CDR3 contains 14 residues. Germline V lookup: CDR1 DFQATT, CDR2 SNEGSKA (reference sequence). The ends were cut back, 0 bases at V and 1 base at J, with 7 bases in the middle. Here the CDR3 DNA reads TGCAGTGCTAGAGATCTAAAGTCTGGAAACACCATATATTTT. As protein: CSARDLKSGNTIYF.

The V gene is TRBV20-1, the J gene TRBJ2-3; 9 nucleotides line up with TRBD1. From germline, CDR1 is DFQATT and CDR2 SNEGSKA (reference sequence). The CDR3 spans 14 residues. Losses at the gene ends were 8 bases for V and 3 bases for J; bases not matched to a gene: 9. CDR3 sequence reads: CSWQRTGATDTQYF. The CDR3 DNA reads as TGCAGTTGGCAAAGGACAGGGGCGACAGATACGCAGTATTTT.

The chain joins TRBV9 to TRBJ2-1; 13 bases map to TRBD2. The V gene end was trimmed by 0 bases and the J gene end by 9 bases; junction bases not matched to a gene: 6. This CDR3 comprises 16 residues. CDR1 is SGDLS, CDR2 YYNGEE, per germline. CDR3 loop: CASSVGGLAGDGEQFF. The CDR3 coding sequence is TGTGCCAGCAGCGTAGGAGGACTAGCGGGAGACGGTGAGCAGTTCTTC.

This clonotype showed up many times. The V and J genes are TRBV20-1 and TRBJ2-1, with no clear D. Trimming took off 2 bases at V and 2 bases at J, with 7 bases between the two ends. There are 13 residues in the CDR3. Germline-derived CDR1 and CDR2 are DFQATT and SNEGSKA (reference sequence). The CDR3 nucleotides are TGCAGTGCTAGACAGGCCCCCTACAATGAGCAGTTCTTC. This sequence encodes CSARQAPYNEQFF.

This clonotype was counted ten times or more. The chain uses TRBV5-4 and TRBJ2-2; TRBD2 matches at 7 bases. After removal of 2 bases from V and 7 bases from J, the junction contained 11 bases not matched to a gene. The CDR3 totals 16 residues. The germline CDR1 and CDR2 sequences are SGHNT and YYREEE (reference sequence). The CDR3 nucleotides are TGTGCCAGCAGCTTCGGCGGGAGAGGTTTCAGCGGGGAGCTGTTTTTT. It translates to CASSFGGRGFSGELFF.

This clonotype is labeled as medium-sized. The chain joins TRBV29-1 to TRBJ1-1; maybe TRBD1 (5 bases). The CDR3 contains 12 residues. The V gene lost 7 bases and the J gene lost 4 bases, with 13 bases spanning the gap. Germline CDR1 and CDR2: SQVTM and ANQGSEA. The CDR3 here is CSALGQGTEAFF. CDR3 nucleotide sequence: TGCAGCGCCCTGGGGCAGGGCACTGAAGCTTTCTTT.

This clonotype was detected many times. The CDR3: CASRIAGALKEQFF. CDR3 sequence (DNA): TGTGCCAGCAGGATAGCGGGAGCTTTAAAGGAGCAGTTCTTC. The J gene is TRBJ2-1, the V gene TRBV6-5; 9 bases line up with TRBD2. CDR1 and CDR2 (germline): MNHEY, SVGAGI. The trim removed 6 bases at V and 10 bases at J, leaving 10 bases unmatched. There are 14 residues in the CDR3.

This clonotype was seen many times. The chain recombines TRBV20-1 with TRBJ2-1, with D tentatively TRBD2 (5 bases). V gave up 6 bases and J gave up 0 bases, with 9 bases separating them. Germline CDR1 is DFQATT and CDR2 is SNEGSKA (reference sequence). CDR3 size: 13 residues. The CDR3 loop is CSASRDSYNEQFF. The DNA of the CDR3 is TGCAGTGCGAGTCGGGACTCCTACAATGAGCAGTTCTTC.

This clonotype has only a few counts. This chain connects TRBV29-1 to TRBJ1-1, with TRBD1 identical over 10 bases. Germline V CDR1 and CDR2: SQVTM, ANQGSEA. The ends lost 7 bases at V and 5 bases at J; junction bases unmatched: 10. The CDR3 is 14 amino acids. CDR3 in amino acids: CSGVRQGAGTEAFF. In DNA form, the CDR3 reads TGCAGCGGCGTTCGACAGGGGGCAGGAACTGAAGCTTTCTTT.

V gene TRBV5-5 combines with J gene TRBJ2-7; 10 bases align to TRBD2. The V and J ends lost 4 bases and 4 bases, in that order; junction bases with no gene match: 8. Germline loops: CDR1 SGHKS, CDR2 YYEKEE (reference sequence). This CDR3 spans 15 amino acids. CDR3 protein: CASSPSSGSRYEQYF. DNA of the CDR3: TGTGCCAGCAGCCCATCTAGCGGGAGTCGGTACGAGCAGTACTTC.

This clonotype was observed at least ten times. The rearrangement joins TRBV27 to TRBJ1-4; D gene uncertain. CDR3 length equals 12 residues. Trimming cost V 3 bases and J 4 bases, with 3 bases left between them. Germline V gene sequence: CDR1 MNHEY, CDR2 SMNVEV (reference sequence). The CDR3 nucleotides read TGTGCCAGCAGTTTTAATAATGAAAAACTGTTTTTT. Encoded protein: CASSFNNEKLFF.

The chain carries TRBV9 and TRBJ2-3; D uncertain. CDR3 length: 14 amino acids. V gave up 4 bases and J gave up 2 bases, with 11 bases separating them. Germline-derived CDR1 and CDR2 are SGDLS and YYNGEE. CDR3 nucleotide sequence: TGTGCCAGCAGCACCGACGCTCTCACAGATACGCAGTATTTT. It codes for CASSTDALTDTQYF.

This clonotype was detected ten times or more. This sequence joins TRBV7-3 and TRBJ2-3; D call uncertain. The germline gives CDR1 SGHTA, CDR2 FQGTGA. Trimming took off 5 bases at V and 1 base at J, with 13 bases between the two ends. The CDR3 sequence is 15 residues long. The CDR3 sequence is CASSLSGVRTDTQYF. CDR3 nucleotide sequence: TGTGCCAGCAGCCTCTCTGGGGTTCGCACAGATACGCAGTATTTT.

The rearrangement uses TRBV19 and TRBJ1-2; TRBD1 might be the D (5 bases). CDR1 and CDR2 (germline): LNHDA, SQIVND (reference sequence). The CDR3 length is 13 residues. Trimming pared 7 bases from V and 1 base from J, leaving 10 bases between. CDR3 region: CASTETDNYGYTF. CDR3 nucleotides: TGTGCCAGTACCGAGACAGATAACTATGGCTACACCTTC.

The chain joins TRBV27 to TRBJ2-1; 11 bases agree with TRBD2. Germline-derived CDR1 and CDR2 are MNHEY and SMNVEV (reference sequence). CDR3 length: 17 amino acids. V shed 3 bases, J shed 3 bases, and the junction held 7 bases outside the gene matches. For the CDR3, the DNA is TGTGCCAGCAGTTTTTTGTCTAGCGGGAGGAACTACAATGAGCAGTTCTTC. Translation gives CASSFLSSGRNYNEQFF.

This clonotype was counted only a few times. The genes are TRBV12-3 or TRBV12-4 and TRBJ1-5; D not certain. V lost 4 bases to trimming and J lost 0 bases, with 7 bases between them. The CDR3 extends over 14 amino acids. CDR3 amino acids: CASSWTDSNQPQHF. Written as DNA, the CDR3 is TGTGCCAGCAGTTGGACCGATAGCAATCAGCCCCAGCATTTT.

A few counts support this clonotype. The gene calls are TRBV12-3 or TRBV12-4 and TRBJ2-5; possibly TRBD2 for D (5 bases). The V gene lost 0 bases and the J gene lost 7 bases, with 12 bases spanning the gap. The CDR3 contains 14 residues. For the CDR3, the DNA is TGTGCCAGCAGTTTAGCGCGACACCGGGGGACCCAGTACTTC. Encoded protein: CASSLARHRGTQYF.

Many counts were recorded for this clonotype. CDR3 coding DNA: TGTGCCTGGAGTATCGGGGTCCAGCCCTACAATGAGCAGTTCTTC. Protein product: CAWSIGVQPYNEQFF. The genes are TRBV30 and TRBJ2-1; weak D call: TRBD2 (5 bases). Germline assignment: CDR1 GTSNPN and CDR2 SVGIG (reference sequence). CDR3 size: 15 residues. The V and J ends lost 2 bases and 2 bases respectively, with 13 bases between them.

J is TRBJ2-1 and V is TRBV20-1, with D perhaps matching TRBD1 or TRBD2 (5 bases each). The V end was cut by 3 bases, the J end by 5 bases, with 14 bases between. The CDR3 has 14 residues. Germline V gene data show CDR1 as DFQATT and CDR2 as SNEGSKA (reference sequence). CDR3 in DNA: TGCAGTGCTAGTCTGAGGGGTTCGAACAATGAGCAGTTCTTC. Translating gives CSASLRGSNNEQFF.